One sample yielded the 10 T cell receptor beta chains listed below, sequenced in a study of beta chain features in type 1 diabetes. Study outcomes and limitations: Shorter TCRB CDR3s, moderately but significantly so, were found in Type 1 diabetes patients in all four CD4+ subsets.

Investigators reverse transcribed all isolated RNA, so they sequenced expressed TCRB transcripts. Clones were read by immunoSEQ multiplex PCR, and TCRdb kept only the in-frame ones, dropping some. Here the sample spans 200,000 to 300,000 clones, 11% being singletons. Their recognized antigens are unknown. The sample consisted of naive CD4+ T cells from blood. Receptors originate from a man aged 30-40 years with type 1 diabetes.

The chain employs TRBV9 and TRBJ2-1; D possibly corresponds to TRBD2 (5 bases). In germline, CDR1 is SGDLS, CDR2 YYNGEE. CDR3 size: 14 residues. V dropped 3 bases and J dropped 7 bases, with 14 bases sitting between them. Here the CDR3 DNA reads TGTGCCAGCAGCGCTCGGACTCGCGGTAATGAGCAGTTCTTC. Protein product: CASSARTRGNEQFF. The complete variable domain, with remaining parts taken from reference TRBV9 and TRBJ2-1, reads DSGVTQTPKHLITATGQRVTLRCSPRSGDLSVYWYQQSLDQGLQFLIQYYNGEERAKGNILERFSAQQFPDLHSELNLSSLELGDSALYFCASSARTRGNEQFFGPGTRLTVL.

J is TRBJ2-7 and V is TRBV2; D remains unclear. The CDR3 is made up of 12 amino acids. V was cut by 2 bases and J by 5 bases, with 7 bases left in between. Germline V gives CDR1 SNHLY, CDR2 FYNNEI. CDR3 DNA sequence: TGTGCCAGCAGTGAATTGAAGCACGAGCAGTACTTC. Amino acids: CASSELKHEQYF. The full variable domain, with the rest looked up from reference TRBV2 and TRBJ2-7, is EPEVTQTPSHQVTQMGQEVILRCVPISNHLYFYWYRQILGQKVEFLVSFYNNEISEKSEIFDDQFSVERPDGSNFTLKIRSTKLEDSAMYFCASSELKHEQYFGPGTRLTVT.

The table lists this clone with a few counts. The genes are TRBV30 and TRBJ1-1; the D gene is possibly TRBD1 (6 bases). V lost 4 bases and J 1 base, leaving 10 bases between the germline ends. Germline CDR1 reads GTSNPN; CDR2 reads SVGIG (reference sequence). The CDR3 sequence is 13 residues long. DNA for the CDR3: TGTGCCTGGACCGACAGGCCGAACACTGAAGCTTTCTTT. Residues: CAWTDRPNTEAFF. Drawing the rest from reference TRBV30 and TRBJ1-1, the complete variable domain is SQTIHQWPATLVQPVGSPLSLECTVEGTSNPNLYWYRQAAGRGLQLLFYSVGIGQISSEVPQNLSASRPQDRQFILSSKKLLLSDSGFYLCAWTDRPNTEAFFGQGTRLTVV.

The J gene is TRBJ2-4, the V gene TRBV4-2; D call uncertain. This CDR3 is built from 11 residues. From germline, CDR1 is LGHNA and CDR2 YNFKEQ. V lost 3 bases, J lost 9 bases, and 6 bases lay in between. Here the CDR3 DNA reads TGTGCCAGCAGCCAGCAGTCCATTCAGTACTTC. This encodes CASSQQSIQYF.

This clone was recorded a few times. The V and J genes are TRBV15 and TRBJ1-5, with D perhaps matching TRBD1 (6 bases). Germline V gene lookup returns CDR1 LNHNV and CDR2 YYDKDF (reference sequence). The CDR3 contains 14 residues. Deletions cut 5 bases from V and 5 bases from J, with 13 bases between. The CDR3 bases are TGTGCCACCAGCCGTATGGCAGGGGATCAGCCCCAGCATTTT. Its translation is CATSRMAGDQPQHF.

There are a few counts of this clone. The chain couples TRBV2 to TRBJ2-5; D remains unclear. V was clipped by 6 bases and J by 0 bases, with 5 bases between them. Germline V lookup: CDR1 SNHLY, CDR2 FYNNEI. This CDR3 contains 12 residues. This CDR3 reads CASSEYQETQYF. For the CDR3, the DNA is TGTGCCAGCAGCGAGTACCAAGAGACCCAGTACTTC. Full variable domain (rest looked up from reference TRBV2 and TRBJ2-5): EPEVTQTPSHQVTQMGQEVILRCVPISNHLYFYWYRQILGQKVEFLVSFYNNEISEKSEIFDDQFSVERPDGSNFTLKIRSTKLEDSAMYFCASSEYQETQYFGPGTRLLVL.

This clone was detected only a few times. This sequence joins TRBV7-9 and TRBJ1-2; no clear D gene. The CDR3 sequence is 14 residues long. Per the germline V gene, CDR1 is SEHNR and CDR2 is FQNEAQ (reference sequence). Deletions cut 4 bases from V and 2 bases from J, with 11 bases between. The chain's CDR3 is CASSSTGLNYGYTF. The CDR3 nucleotides are TGTGCCAGCAGCTCAACGGGATTAAACTATGGCTACACCTTC.

This clone was picked up one time. The chain couples TRBV28 to TRBJ1-1; D may be TRBD1 (6 bases). The V gene's germline CDR1 is MDHEN and CDR2 SYDVKM. CDR3 size: 13 residues. V lost 3 bases and J 3 bases, leaving 8 bases between the germline ends. For the CDR3, the DNA is TGTGCCAGCAGTTTGAGGGGGTACACTGAAGCTTTCTTT. This encodes CASSLRGYTEAFF. Full variable domain (outside the CDR3, taken from reference TRBV28 and TRBJ1-1): DVKVTQSSRYLVKRTGEKVFLECVQDMDHENMFWYRQDPGLGLRLIYFSYDVKMKEKGDIPEGYSVSREKKERFSLILESASTNQTSMYLCASSLRGYTEAFFGQGTRLTVV.

This clone occurred a few times. The chain recombines TRBV11-2 with TRBJ2-7; 8 bases align to TRBD2. The CDR3 is 15 amino acids. J gave up 3 bases and V 2 bases, and 6 bases lay outside the gene matches. The germline V gene has CDR1 SGHAT and CDR2 FQNNGV. The CDR3 bases are TGTGCCAGCAGCTTAACAAGGACTAGCCGCTACGAGCAGTACTTC. This codes for CASSLTRTSRYEQYF.

This clone has just a few counts. The chain recombines TRBV5-4 with TRBJ2-3, with 7 bases fitting TRBD1. Trimming took 9 bases from V and 0 from J; bases not matched to a gene: 10. The CDR3 contains 15 residues. CDR1 is SGHNT, CDR2 YYREEE, per germline (reference sequence). The CDR3 bases are TGTGCCATCCCGTCGAGGGGGCCAAGCACAGATACGCAGTATTTT. This sequence encodes CAIPSRGPSTDTQYF.